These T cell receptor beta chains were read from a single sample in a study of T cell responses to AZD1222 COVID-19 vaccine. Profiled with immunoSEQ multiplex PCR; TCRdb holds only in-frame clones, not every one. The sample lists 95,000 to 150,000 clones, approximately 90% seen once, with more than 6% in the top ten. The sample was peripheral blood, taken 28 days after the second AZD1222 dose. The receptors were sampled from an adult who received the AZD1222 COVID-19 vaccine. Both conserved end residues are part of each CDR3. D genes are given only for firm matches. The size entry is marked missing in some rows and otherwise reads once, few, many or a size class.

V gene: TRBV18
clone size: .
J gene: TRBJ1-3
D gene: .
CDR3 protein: CASSPLMVSGNTIYF
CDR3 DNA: TGTGCCAGCTCACCACTCATGGTCTCTGGAAACACCATATATTTT

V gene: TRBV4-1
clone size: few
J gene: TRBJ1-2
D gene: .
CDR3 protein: CASSQDGLYGYTF
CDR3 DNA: TGCGCCAGCAGCCAAGATGGACTATATGGCTACACCTTC

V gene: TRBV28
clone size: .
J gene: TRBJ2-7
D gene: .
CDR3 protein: CASSSGFYEQYF
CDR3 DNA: TGTGCCAGCAGTAGTGGGTTCTACGAGCAGTACTTC

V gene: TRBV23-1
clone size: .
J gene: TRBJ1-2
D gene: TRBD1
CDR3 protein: CASSQLKGRGQGADGYTF
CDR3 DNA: TGCGCCAGCAGTCAATTGAAGGGGCGGGGACAGGGGGCCGATGGCTACACCTTC

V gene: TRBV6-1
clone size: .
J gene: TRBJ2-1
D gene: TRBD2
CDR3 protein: CASSGTSGGSSYNEQFF
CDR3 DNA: TGTGCCAGCAGTGGGACTAGCGGGGGAAGCTCCTACAATGAGCAGTTCTTC

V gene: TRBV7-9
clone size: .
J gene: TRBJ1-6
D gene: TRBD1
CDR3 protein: CASSFPRTGDRSPLHF
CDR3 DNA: TGTGCCAGCAGCTTTCCCCGAACAGGGGATCGGTCACCCCTCCACTTT

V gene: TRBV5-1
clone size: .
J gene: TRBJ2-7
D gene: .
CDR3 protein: CASSLSVQISYEQYF
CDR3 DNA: TGCGCCAGCAGCTTATCAGTACAGATCTCCTACGAGCAGTACTTC

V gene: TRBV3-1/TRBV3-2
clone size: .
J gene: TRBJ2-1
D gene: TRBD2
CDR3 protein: CASSQVASGRGTYNEQFF
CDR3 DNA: TGTGCCAGCAGCCAAGTGGCTAGCGGGAGGGGGACCTACAATGAGCAGTTCTTC

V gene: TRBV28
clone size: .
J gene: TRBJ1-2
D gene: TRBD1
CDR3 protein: CASSSPGQGEYGYTF
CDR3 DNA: TGTGCCAGCAGTTCCCCGGGACAGGGGGAATATGGCTACACCTTC

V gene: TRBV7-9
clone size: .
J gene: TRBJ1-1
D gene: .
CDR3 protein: CASNTRAVDNTEAFF
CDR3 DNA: TGTGCCAGCAACACTAGGGCAGTCGATAACACTGAAGCTTTCTTT

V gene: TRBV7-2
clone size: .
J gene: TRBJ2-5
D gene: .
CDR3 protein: CASSLGDREQETQYF
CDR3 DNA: TGTGCCAGCAGCTTAGGGGACCGAGAACAAGAGACCCAGTACTTC

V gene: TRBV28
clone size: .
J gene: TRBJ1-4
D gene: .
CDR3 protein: CASSLPGFVDEKLFF
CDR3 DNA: TGTGCCAGCAGTTTACCGGGGTTCGTTGATGAAAAACTGTTTTTT

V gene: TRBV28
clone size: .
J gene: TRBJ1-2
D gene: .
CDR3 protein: CASSLDRLGGYTF
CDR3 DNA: TGTGCCAGCAGCCTTGACAGGTTGGGAGGCTACACCTTC

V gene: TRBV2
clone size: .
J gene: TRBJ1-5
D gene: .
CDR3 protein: CASSGTLNQPQHF
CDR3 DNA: TGTGCCAGCAGTGGGACATTAAATCAGCCCCAGCATTTT

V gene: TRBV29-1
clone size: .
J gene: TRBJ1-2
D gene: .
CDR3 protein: CSVDNTVTNGYTF
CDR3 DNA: TGCAGCGTTGATAACACGGTGACCAATGGCTACACCTTC

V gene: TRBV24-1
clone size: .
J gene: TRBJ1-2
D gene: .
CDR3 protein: CATSDLHRDGYTF
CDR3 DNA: TGTGCCACCAGTGATTTGCATAGGGATGGCTACACCTTC

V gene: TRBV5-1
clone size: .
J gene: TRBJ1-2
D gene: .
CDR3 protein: CASSLRGTAFNYGYTF
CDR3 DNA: TGCGCCAGCAGCTTGAGAGGGACGGCTTTTAACTATGGCTACACCTTC

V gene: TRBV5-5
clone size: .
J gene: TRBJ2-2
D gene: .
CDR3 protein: CASSLAGRGVGELFF
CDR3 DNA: TGTGCCAGCAGCTTGGCCGGTCGGGGTGTCGGGGAGCTGTTTTTT

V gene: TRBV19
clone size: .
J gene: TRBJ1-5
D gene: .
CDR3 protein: CATHSYQSNQPQHF
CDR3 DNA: TGTGCCACCCACTCGTACCAGAGCAATCAGCCCCAGCATTTT

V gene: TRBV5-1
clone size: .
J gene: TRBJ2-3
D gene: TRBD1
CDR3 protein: CASSVQGTTQYF
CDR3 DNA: TGCGCCAGCAGCGTACAGGGGACTACGCAGTATTTT

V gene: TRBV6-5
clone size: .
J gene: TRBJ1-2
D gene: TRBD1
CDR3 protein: CASPPTGTPRDGYTF
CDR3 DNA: TGTGCCAGTCCCCCGACAGGGACTCCGAGAGATGGCTACACCTTC

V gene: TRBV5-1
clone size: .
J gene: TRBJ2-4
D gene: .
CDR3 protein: CASSLGGQMDIQYF
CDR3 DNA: TGCGCCAGCAGCTTGGGGGGGCAGATGGACATTCAGTACTTC

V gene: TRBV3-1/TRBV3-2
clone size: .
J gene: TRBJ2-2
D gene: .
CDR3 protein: CASSLPGMPNTGELFF
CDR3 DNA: TGTGCCAGCAGCTTACCCGGGATGCCGAACACCGGGGAGCTGTTTTTT

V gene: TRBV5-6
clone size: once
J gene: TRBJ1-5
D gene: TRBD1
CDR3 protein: CASSSLETGGSQPQHF
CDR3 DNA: TGTGCCAGCAGCTCATTGGAGACAGGGGGCAGCCAGCCCCAGCATTTT

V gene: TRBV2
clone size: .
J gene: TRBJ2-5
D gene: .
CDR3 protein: CASSQQTETQYF
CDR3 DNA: TGTGCCAGCAGCCAACAGACAGAGACCCAGTACTTC

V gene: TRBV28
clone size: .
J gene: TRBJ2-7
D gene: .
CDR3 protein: CASSTRPGELNEQYF
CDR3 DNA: TGTGCCAGCAGTACCAGGCCAGGGGAACTAAACGAGCAGTACTTC

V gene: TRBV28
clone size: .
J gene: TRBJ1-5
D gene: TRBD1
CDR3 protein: CASSFWTGVGQPQHF
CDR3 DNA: TGTGCCAGCAGCTTCTGGACAGGGGTCGGTCAGCCCCAGCATTTT

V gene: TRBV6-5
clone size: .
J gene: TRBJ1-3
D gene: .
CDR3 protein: CASSRDGSSGNTIYF
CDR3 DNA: TGTGCCAGCAGTAGGGACGGCTCATCTGGAAACACCATATATTTT

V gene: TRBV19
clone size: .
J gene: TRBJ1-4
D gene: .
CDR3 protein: CASSIEEKLFF
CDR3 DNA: TGTGCCAGTAGTATTGAAGAAAAACTGTTTTTT

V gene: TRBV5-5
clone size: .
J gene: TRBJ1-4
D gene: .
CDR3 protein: CASSLGQDNEKLFF
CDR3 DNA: TGTGCCAGCAGCTTGGGTCAGGATAATGAAAAACTGTTTTTT

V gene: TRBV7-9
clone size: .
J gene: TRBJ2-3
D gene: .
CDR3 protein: CAGGGSDTQYF
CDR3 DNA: TGTGCCGGAGGGGGTTCAGATACGCAGTATTTT

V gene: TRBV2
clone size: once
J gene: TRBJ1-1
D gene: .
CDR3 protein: CASRLLAAEAFF
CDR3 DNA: TGTGCCAGCAGGTTACTTGCGGCCGAAGCTTTCTTT

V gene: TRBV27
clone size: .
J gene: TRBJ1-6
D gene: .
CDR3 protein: CASRESLNSPLHF
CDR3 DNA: TGTGCCAGCAGAGAAAGCCTTAATTCACCCCTCCACTTT

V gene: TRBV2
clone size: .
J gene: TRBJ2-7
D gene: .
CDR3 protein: CASHGGQSTYEQYF
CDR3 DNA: TGTGCCTCTCATGGAGGGCAGAGTACCTACGAGCAGTACTTC

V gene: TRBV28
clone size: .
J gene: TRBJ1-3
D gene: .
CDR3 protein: CASSFPQGRGNTIYF
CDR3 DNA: TGTGCCAGCAGTTTTCCACAGGGTAGGGGAAACACCATATATTTT